These T cell receptor beta chains were read from a single sample in a study of regulatory T cells in long-lasting Graves disease. TCRdb reanalysed the multiplex PCR reads using MiXCR and keeps one entry per CDR3 protein. The data contain over 350,000 distinct CDR3 sequences, less than 25% of them singletons. The material sequenced was peripheral blood mononuclear cells (PBMCs), taken when the disease was refractory, from a patient treated with antithyroid drugs. The source is a female donor with Graves disease. Each CDR3 is given with its conserved first and last residue. Each record gives: D gene, clone size, J gene, V gene, CDR3 protein, CDR3 DNA. D genes are given only for firm matches. Some rows mark clone size as missing; the rest say once, few, many or name a class of expanded clone.

D: -
size: -
J: TRBJ1-4
V: TRBV2
CDR3: CASSEEGDREKLFF
DNA: TGTGCCAGCAGCGAAGAGGGGGACCGTGAAAAACTGTTTTTT

D: -
size: many
J: TRBJ1-1
V: TRBV13
CDR3: CASSLMDGTSNTEAFF
DNA: TGTGCCAGCAGCTTAATGGACGGGACCTCGAACACTGAAGCTTTCTTT

D: TRBD2
size: few
J: TRBJ2-7
V: TRBV7-9
CDR3: CASQLAGGPHEQYF
DNA: TGTGCCAGCCAATTAGCGGGAGGGCCCCACGAGCAGTACTTC

D: -
size: -
J: TRBJ1-6
V: TRBV18
CDR3: CASSPVGVGSPLHF
DNA: TGTGCCAGCTCACCCGTCGGGGTGGGTTCACCCCTCCACTTT

D: TRBD1
size: many
J: TRBJ2-7
V: TRBV28
CDR3: CASSDRTGLGSEQYF
DNA: TGTGCCAGCAGCGATCGGACAGGGCTAGGTTCCGAGCAGTACTTC

D: -
size: -
J: TRBJ2-5
V: TRBV7-9
CDR3: CASSLPEYRRGSYQETQYF
DNA: TGTGCCAGCAGCTTACCGGAGTATAGGCGAGGATCGTACCAAGAGACCCAGTACTTC

D: -
size: -
J: TRBJ2-1
V: TRBV28
CDR3: CASSPHIVYNEQFF
DNA: TGTGCCAGCAGTCCCCACATCGTCTACAATGAGCAGTTCTTC

D: TRBD1
size: -
J: TRBJ2-7
V: TRBV4-1
CDR3: CASSQLGSGQGLQYF
DNA: TGCGCCAGCAGCCAACTCGGATCCGGACAGGGACTTCAGTACTTC

D: TRBD2
size: many
J: TRBJ2-7
V: TRBV7-2
CDR3: CASSLEAGGYYEQYF
DNA: TGTGCCAGCAGCTTAGAGGCGGGAGGATACTACGAGCAGTACTTC

D: TRBD1
size: few
J: TRBJ2-7
V: TRBV20-1
CDR3: CSAIPGTGDSYEQYF
DNA: TGCAGTGCTATCCCAGGGACAGGCGACTCCTACGAGCAGTACTTC

D: -
size: few
J: TRBJ2-5
V: TRBV20-1
CDR3: CSARPTGSMSGTQYF
DNA: TGCAGTGCTAGGCCTACAGGGTCCATGAGCGGGACCCAGTACTTC

D: -
size: few
J: TRBJ1-2
V: TRBV30
CDR3: CAWISSNYGYTF
DNA: TGTGCCTGGATCAGCTCTAACTATGGCTACACCTTC

D: TRBD1
size: -
J: TRBJ1-5
V: TRBV10-2
CDR3: CASSDLGQGPIVSQPQHF
DNA: TGCGCCAGCAGTGATTTAGGACAGGGTCCGATAGTCAGTCAGCCCCAGCATTTT

D: TRBD1
size: many
J: TRBJ1-1
V: TRBV27
CDR3: CASSLNGQGSAFF
DNA: TGTGCCAGCAGTTTAAACGGACAGGGGTCGGCTTTCTTT

D: -
size: -
J: TRBJ1-5
V: TRBV29-1
CDR3: CSVNDRGSNQPQHF
DNA: TGCAGCGTAAACGACCGGGGGTCAAATCAGCCCCAGCATTTT

D: -
size: many
J: TRBJ2-7
V: TRBV11-2
CDR3: CASSFGLEFREQYF
DNA: TGTGCCAGCAGCTTCGGTCTGGAATTCCGCGAGCAGTACTTC

D: TRBD1
size: few
J: TRBJ2-2
V: TRBV27
CDR3: CASSMNRGNTGELFF
DNA: TGTGCCAGCAGTATGAACAGGGGGAACACCGGGGAGCTGTTTTTT

D: -
size: -
J: TRBJ1-2
V: TRBV7-9
CDR3: CASSPSGINYGYTF
DNA: TGTGCCAGCAGCCCATCCGGGATAAACTATGGCTACACCTTC

D: TRBD2
size: -
J: TRBJ2-7
V: TRBV29-1
CDR3: CSVEGPSGKAGYEQYF
DNA: TGCAGCGTTGAAGGTCCGAGCGGGAAAGCGGGCTACGAGCAGTACTTC

D: -
size: -
J: TRBJ1-5
V: TRBV7-6
CDR3: CASSSPPGHNSNQPQHF
DNA: TGTGCCAGCAGCTCCCCCCCGGGACACAATAGCAATCAGCCCCAGCATTTT

D: TRBD1
size: -
J: TRBJ2-6
V: TRBV7-8
CDR3: CASSLGSRGNYPSGANVLTF
DNA: TGTGCCAGCAGCTTAGGTTCCAGGGGGAATTATCCGTCTGGGGCCAACGTCCTGACTTTC

D: TRBD1
size: few
J: TRBJ1-2
V: TRBV29-1
CDR3: CSGETGAPYGYTF
DNA: TGCAGCGGGGAGACAGGGGCACCCTATGGCTACACCTTC

D: -
size: few
J: TRBJ1-5
V: TRBV6-1
CDR3: CASSAFDNYNQPQHF
DNA: TGTGCCAGCAGTGCCTTTGACAACTACAATCAGCCCCAGCATTTT

D: -
size: -
J: TRBJ2-7
V: TRBV27
CDR3: CATGRPGPGPFEQYF
DNA: TGTGCCACCGGACGACCGGGCCCAGGTCCTTTCGAGCAGTACTTC

D: -
size: few
J: TRBJ1-5
V: TRBV6-5
CDR3: CASSYSSVQPQHF
DNA: TGTGCCAGCAGTTACTCCTCCGTCCAGCCCCAGCATTTT

D: -
size: many
J: TRBJ1-2
V: TRBV6-5
CDR3: CASSYSGAWGYTF
DNA: TGTGCCAGCAGTTACTCGGGGGCTTGGGGCTACACCTTC

D: -
size: -
J: TRBJ2-2
V: TRBV12-3/TRBV12-4
CDR3: CASSTDSNTGELFF
DNA: TGTGCCAGCAGTACCGACTCGAACACCGGGGAGCTGTTTTTT

D: -
size: many
J: TRBJ2-5
V: TRBV7-8
CDR3: CASSLAGPGGETQYF
DNA: TGTGCCAGCAGCTTAGCGGGGCCAGGCGGAGAGACCCAGTACTTC

D: -
size: many
J: TRBJ1-2
V: TRBV6-2/TRBV6-3
CDR3: CASSYSGRGRPDYGYTF
DNA: TGTGCCAGCAGTTACTCGGGTCGGGGCCGACCGGACTATGGCTACACCTTC

D: -
size: -
J: TRBJ2-2
V: TRBV10-3
CDR3: CAISEAVNTGELFF
DNA: TGTGCCATCAGTGAAGCGGTGAACACCGGGGAGCTGTTTTTT

D: -
size: -
J: TRBJ2-7
V: TRBV18
CDR3: CASSPGQTDSYEQYF
DNA: TGTGCCAGCTCACCAGGACAGACGGACTCCTACGAGCAGTACTTC

D: -
size: -
J: TRBJ2-5
V: TRBV2
CDR3: CASSQISRETQYF
DNA: TGTGCCAGCAGTCAGATTAGTAGAGAGACCCAGTACTTC

D: -
size: many
J: TRBJ1-2
V: TRBV12-3/TRBV12-4
CDR3: CASSFSPEEGYTF
DNA: TGTGCCAGCAGTTTTTCCCCAGAGGAAGGCTACACCTTC

D: -
size: many
J: TRBJ2-7
V: TRBV6-1
CDR3: CASSGTSSYEQYF
DNA: TGTGCCAGCAGTGGAACTAGCTCCTACGAGCAGTACTTC

D: TRBD1
size: -
J: TRBJ1-1
V: TRBV5-4
CDR3: CASSYGQGITEAFF
DNA: TGTGCCAGCAGCTACGGACAGGGGATAACTGAAGCTTTCTTT

D: -
size: many
J: TRBJ1-5
V: TRBV28
CDR3: CASSSPAGANQPQHF
DNA: TGTGCCAGCAGCTCGCCGGCAGGGGCCAATCAGCCCCAGCATTTT

D: -
size: many
J: TRBJ2-5
V: TRBV2
CDR3: CASSDRTAQETQYF
DNA: TGTGCCAGCAGTGACAGGACGGCCCAAGAGACCCAGTACTTC

D: -
size: many
J: TRBJ2-5
V: TRBV28
CDR3: CASRTTVYQETQYF
DNA: TGTGCCAGCAGGACGACAGTTTACCAAGAGACCCAGTACTTC

D: TRBD1
size: few
J: TRBJ2-5
V: TRBV20-1
CDR3: CSASRGRRETQYF
DNA: TGCAGTGCTAGCAGGGGGAGAAGAGAGACCCAGTACTTC

D: -
size: -
J: TRBJ1-6
V: TRBV2
CDR3: CASSELRISPLHF
DNA: TGTGCCAGCAGTGAATTGAGGATTTCACCCCTCCACTTT

D: -
size: -
J: TRBJ2-2
V: TRBV7-9
CDR3: CASSLARLNTGELFF
DNA: TGTGCCAGCAGCTTAGCCAGATTGAACACCGGGGAGCTGTTTTTT

D: -
size: -
J: TRBJ2-1
V: TRBV11-2
CDR3: CASSLWPGGISYNEQFF
DNA: TGTGCCAGCAGCTTATGGCCAGGGGGGATCTCCTACAATGAGCAGTTCTTC

D: -
size: many
J: TRBJ2-5
V: TRBV12-3/TRBV12-4
CDR3: CASSSQGAGETQYF
DNA: TGTGCCAGCAGTTCTCAAGGGGCCGGGGAGACCCAGTACTTC

D: -
size: few
J: TRBJ1-4
V: TRBV7-8
CDR3: CATGTWGEKLFF
DNA: TGTGCCACCGGGACCTGGGGTGAAAAACTGTTTTTT

D: -
size: -
J: TRBJ1-1
V: TRBV9
CDR3: CASSVGSSPDRNTEAFF
DNA: TGTGCCAGCAGCGTAGGGAGCAGCCCTGATCGGAACACTGAAGCTTTCTTT

D: TRBD2
size: many
J: TRBJ2-7
V: TRBV2
CDR3: CASSESSGSSYEQYF
DNA: TGTGCCAGCAGTGAATCTAGCGGGAGCTCCTACGAGCAGTACTTC